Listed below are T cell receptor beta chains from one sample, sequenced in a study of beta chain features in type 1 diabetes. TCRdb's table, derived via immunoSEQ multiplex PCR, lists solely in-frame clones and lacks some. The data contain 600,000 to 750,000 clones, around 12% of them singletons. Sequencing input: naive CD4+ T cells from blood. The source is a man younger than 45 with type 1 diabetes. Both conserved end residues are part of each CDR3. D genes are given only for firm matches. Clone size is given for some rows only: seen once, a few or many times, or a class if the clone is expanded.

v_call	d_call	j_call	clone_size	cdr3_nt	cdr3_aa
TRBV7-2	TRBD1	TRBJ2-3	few	TGTGCCAGCAGTTCGGACAGGGGTGCAGATACGCAGTATTTT	CASSSDRGADTQYF
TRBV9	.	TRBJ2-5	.	TGTGCCAGCAGCGTAGAACCCTCGTACCAAGAGACCCAGTACTTC	CASSVEPSYQETQYF
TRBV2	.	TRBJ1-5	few	TGTGCCAGCCTAGGCAGGGAAGGCAATCAGCCCCAGCATTTT	CASLGREGNQPQHF
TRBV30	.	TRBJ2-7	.	TGTGCCTGGAGTTTCGGACGGGAGCAGTACTTC	CAWSFGREQYF
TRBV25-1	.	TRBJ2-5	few	TGTGCCAGCAGTGAATCCAGACAGTACCAAGAGACCCAGTACTTC	CASSESRQYQETQYF
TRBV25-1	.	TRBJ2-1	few	TGTGCCAGCAGTGAACCACAGGGCCGGTACAATGAGCAGTTCTTC	CASSEPQGRYNEQFF
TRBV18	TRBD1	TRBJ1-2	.	TGTGCCAGCTCCGGACAGGGCGATGGCTACACCTTC	CASSGQGDGYTF
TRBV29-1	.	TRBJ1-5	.	TGCAGCCAGGGCAGGGTAATTGGCAATCAGCCCCAGCATTTT	CSQGRVIGNQPQHF
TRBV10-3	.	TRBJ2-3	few	TGTGCCATCAGTGAAAGGGGCACAGATACGCAGTATTTT	CAISERGTDTQYF
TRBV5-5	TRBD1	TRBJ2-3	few	TGTGCCAGCAGTCGGGACAGTCCCACAGATACGCAGTATTTT	CASSRDSPTDTQYF
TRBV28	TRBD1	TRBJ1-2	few	TGTGCCAGCGTTGGGACAGCACCCTATGGCTACACCTTC	CASVGTAPYGYTF
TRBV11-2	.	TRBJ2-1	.	TGTGCCAGCAGCCCCACAGGGCGAGGGGACAATGAGCAGTTCTTC	CASSPTGRGDNEQFF
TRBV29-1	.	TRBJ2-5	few	TGCAGCGCCAGCCTCGACAGCCGACAAGAGACCCAGTACTTC	CSASLDSRQETQYF
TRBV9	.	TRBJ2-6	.	TGTGCCAGCAGCGTAGCTATAGGGGGTAGTGGGGCCAACGTCCTGACTTTC	CASSVAIGGSGANVLTF
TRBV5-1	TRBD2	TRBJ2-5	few	TGCGCCAGCAGTCCTCTAGCGGGGACGGAAGAGACCCAGTACTTC	CASSPLAGTEETQYF
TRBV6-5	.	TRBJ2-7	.	TGTGCCAGCAGTTACGGGGCTAGAGCCGGAGAGCAGTACTTC	CASSYGARAGEQYF
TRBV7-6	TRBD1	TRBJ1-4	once	TGTGCCAGCAGCCTACGGACAGGTGACCATGAAAAACTGTTTTTT	CASSLRTGDHEKLFF
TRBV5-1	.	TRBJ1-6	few	TGCGCCAGCAGCTTGGACCCGAGGGGGAATGATTCACCCCTCCACTTT	CASSLDPRGNDSPLHF
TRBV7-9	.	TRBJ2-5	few	TGTGCCAGCAGCTTCTCTGGGGAGGAGACCCAGTACTTC	CASSFSGEETQYF
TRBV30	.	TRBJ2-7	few	TGTGCCTGGAGTCCGGGGGCCCCCTCCTACGAGCAGTACTTC	CAWSPGAPSYEQYF
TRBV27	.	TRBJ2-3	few	TGTGCCAGCAGTCCATGGACTCTGACGGGGGCAGATACGCAGTATTTT	CASSPWTLTGADTQYF
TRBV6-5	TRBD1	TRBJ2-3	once	TGTGCCAGCAACCGGGACAGGGGCACAGATACGCAGTATTTT	CASNRDRGTDTQYF